Reported below is one T cell receptor (beta chain). What it binds is not known. RNA transcripts gave rise to amplified TCR beta CDR3 regions. An initial round of RT-PCR targeting the TCR CDR3 relied on the HTBI primer set. TCRdb re-called the multiplex PCR reads with MiXCR, one entry per CDR3 protein. In the table there are about 640,000 distinct CDR3 sequences, 45% of which are singletons. Investigators excluded patients with uncontrolled infection, other autoimmune disease, pregnancy or lactation. The trim removed 0 bases at V and 5 bases at J, leaving 5 bases unmatched. The CDR3 has 15 residues. CDR1 ENHRY and CDR2 SYGVKD come from the germline V gene. This specimen comes from a study of T cells in Graves' hyperthyroidism and ophthalmopathy. Regarding the study as a whole: The model made its ophthalmopathy prediction, and onset followed a median approximately 7 months later. A 13 V-J model separated ophthalmopathy from stable hyperthyroidism.

The source of this sequence is an adult man with Graves' disease, either hyperthyroidism or ophthalmopathy (not recorded which). This chain links TRBV10-3 with TRBJ2-5, with TRBD2 matching over 8 bases. Sequencing was carried out using peripheral blood or thyroid tissue (not recorded which). CDR3 loop: CAISESISGVETQYF. In nucleotides, the CDR3 is TGTGCCATCAGTGAGTCGATTAGCGGGGTGGAGACCCAGTACTTC.